Below are 20 T cell receptor beta chains sequenced from a single sample in a study of T cells in Graves' hyperthyroidism and ophthalmopathy. Authors of the study amplified TCR beta CDR3 regions from RNA transcripts. In the first-round RT-PCR of the TCR CDR3, the HTBI primer set was used. TCRdb recomputed calls from the multiplex PCR reads with MiXCR, one row per CDR3 protein. The sample holds 650,000 to 700,000 distinct CDR3 sequences, roughly a sixth seen once. Source material: blood. These receptors originate from a man aged 45-65 years with Graves' hyperthyroidism.

This chain uses TRBV20-1 with TRBJ1-6; D is unresolved. V lost 0 bases to trimming and J lost 2 bases, with 11 bases between them. Germline lookup yields CDR1 DFQATT and CDR2 SNEGSKA (reference sequence). The CDR3 has 16 residues. The chain's CDR3 is CSARDWQKTYNSPLHF. DNA for the CDR3: TGCAGTGCTAGAGATTGGCAGAAAACCTATAATTCACCCCTCCACTTT.

This clonotype was detected only a few times. The V and J genes are TRBV27 and TRBJ2-7; 11 nucleotides line up with TRBD2. Trimming removed 5 bases from V and 6 bases from J; junction bases left unmatched: 9. This CDR3 has 15 residues. CDR1 is MNHEY and CDR2 is SMNVEV in the germline V gene (reference sequence). The CDR3 region is CASSRLAGGPLEQYF. DNA of the CDR3: TGTGCCAGCAGTCGATTAGCGGGAGGGCCCCTCGAGCAGTACTTC.

Comments on this clonotype: Compared with germline, one end of the junction differs, possibly owing to a read error. The V and J genes are TRBV20-1 and TRBJ2-3; TRBD2 matches at 8 bases. This CDR3 has 15 amino acids. Germline V gene sequence: CDR1 DFQATT, CDR2 SNEGSKA (reference sequence). The DNA for the CDR3 is TGCAGTGCTGGAGAGCGGGGGAGGGGGACAGATACGCAGTATTTT. It translates to CSAGERGRGTDTQYF.

This rearrangement joins TRBV2 to TRBJ2-3; 7 bases map to TRBD1. The CDR3 is made up of 16 amino acids. Germline CDR1 reads SNHLY; CDR2 reads FYNNEI. V trimming: 3 bases; J trimming: 2 bases; junction bases outside the gene matches: 8. The CDR3: CASSDGDRKYTDTQYF. The CDR3 bases are TGTGCCAGCAGTGACGGGGACAGAAAGTACACAGATACGCAGTATTTT.

This clonotype has a handful of counts. This chain connects TRBV11-2 to TRBJ1-1, with unresolved D. The CDR3 runs 13 residues. The germline V gene has CDR1 SGHAT and CDR2 FQNNGV. The V end lost 2 bases, the J end lost 0 bases, and 4 bases lay between the germline ends. The CDR3 DNA reads TGTGCCAGCAGCTTATGGTTGAACACTGAAGCTTTCTTT. Translating it yields CASSLWLNTEAFF. Using reference TRBV11-2 and TRBJ1-1 for the parts outside the CDR3, the full variable domain is EAGVAQSPRYKIIEKRQSVAFWCNPISGHATLYWYQQILGQGPKLLIQFQNNGVVDDSQLPKDRFSAERLKGVDSTLKIQPAKLEDSAVYLCASSLWLNTEAFFGQGTRLTVV.

A word on this clonotype: Relative to the germline gene, one junction end is altered; a read error may explain this. The chain links TRBV2 to TRBJ2-3; no firm D call. The CDR3 length is 15 residues. Germline assignment: CDR1 SNHLY and CDR2 FYNNEI. As DNA, the CDR3 is TGTGCCAGCAGTGAATCCTACCAAAACACAGATACGCAGCGTTTT. This encodes CASSESYQNTDTQRF.

In its sample, this clonotype was seen a few times. The chain links TRBV5-1 to TRBJ1-6; D may be TRBD1 (6 bases). Germline lookup yields CDR1 SGHRS and CDR2 YFSETQ. Trimming pared 4 bases from V and 8 bases from J, leaving 13 bases between. The CDR3 covers 14 residues. For the CDR3, the DNA is TGCGCCAGCAGCCCTCCGGGGGCCTATTCACCCCTCCACTTT. As protein: CASSPPGAYSPLHF.

V usage is TRBV7-9 and J usage is TRBJ2-1; 13 nucleotides line up with TRBD2. V trimming: 5 bases; J trimming: 6 bases; junction bases outside the gene matches: 4. The CDR3 has 15 residues. Germline V gene data show CDR1 as SEHNR and CDR2 as FQNEAQ (reference sequence). CDR3 DNA sequence: TGTGCCAGCAGCCAAAGGACTAGCGGGAGCAATGAGCAGTTCTTC. Protein sequence: CASSQRTSGSNEQFF.

This clonotype came up many times. The chain joins TRBV7-2 to TRBJ2-3; the match to TRBD2 covers 8 bases. The CDR3 length is 18 residues. The trim removed 1 base at V and 0 bases at J, leaving 9 bases unmatched. Germline V gene data show CDR1 as SGHTA and CDR2 as FQGNSA. The CDR3 nucleotides are TGTGCCAGCAGCTTAGATCGGGTTAGCGGGATAAGCACAGATACGCAGTATTTT. Its translation: CASSLDRVSGISTDTQYF.

This clonotype was observed at least ten times. The chain employs TRBV7-3 and TRBJ2-1; 8 nucleotides match TRBD2. Losses at the gene ends were 5 bases for V and 7 bases for J; bases not matched to a gene: 10. The CDR3 is made up of 15 amino acids. Looked up from germline, CDR1 is SGHTA and CDR2 is FQGTGA. The CDR3 is CASSPAGGGRNEQFF. In DNA form, the CDR3 reads TGTGCCAGCAGCCCGGCGGGCGGGGGGAGGAATGAGCAGTTCTTC.

The chain recombines TRBV5-6 with TRBJ2-3; TRBD2 is a possible D gene (6 bases). Trimming stripped 2 bases from V and 0 bases from J, with 16 bases between. There are 17 residues in the CDR3. The germline V gene has CDR1 SGHDT and CDR2 YYEEEE. The CDR3 reads CASSFLDTGLSTDTQYF. The CDR3 nucleotides read TGTGCCAGCAGCTTTTTGGATACGGGACTCAGCACAGATACGCAGTATTTT.

The chain carries TRBV28 and TRBJ1-1; 8 nucleotides agree with TRBD1. This CDR3 region has 15 residues. Germline V gene sequence: CDR1 MDHEN, CDR2 SYDVKM. V was clipped by 6 bases and J by 5 bases; unmatched bases: 11. CDR3 loop: CASRKTGGAGTEAFF. DNA of the CDR3: TGTGCCAGCAGAAAAACAGGGGGAGCTGGGACTGAAGCTTTCTTT.

There are many counts of this clonotype. The chain recombines TRBV7-2 with TRBJ2-5; 9 bases match TRBD1. The V gene end was trimmed by 0 bases and the J gene end by 5 bases; junction bases not matched to a gene: 4. The germline CDR1 and CDR2 sequences are SGHTA and FQGNSA. The CDR3 runs to 15 residues. For the CDR3, the DNA is TGTGCCAGCAGCTTAGCCGGGACAGGGCGGGAGACCCAGTACTTC. As protein: CASSLAGTGRETQYF.

This clonotype was observed a few times. The chain uses TRBV28 and TRBJ1-2, with 7 bases that match TRBD1. The CDR3 totals 14 residues. Losses at the gene ends were 6 bases for V and 5 bases for J; bases not matched to a gene: 9. Per germline, CDR1 MDHEN and CDR2 SYDVKM. Here the CDR3 DNA reads TGTGCCAGCAGCCCACCGGTGACAGGGTATGGCTACACCTTC. Translation gives CASSPPVTGYGYTF.

In its sample, this clonotype was seen a few times. This rearrangement joins TRBV10-3 to TRBJ1-1; tentative D call: TRBD1 (6 bases). V lost 6 bases and J lost 4, with 18 bases in between. CDR3 length equals 15 residues. In germline, CDR1 is ENHRY, CDR2 SYGVKD. The CDR3 here is CAISDTGREATEAFF. DNA for the CDR3: TGTGCCATCAGCGATACAGGGCGCGAGGCCACTGAAGCTTTCTTT.

Of note for this clonotype: A read error may be the cause here, since a much bigger clone is one base away. The rearrangement joins TRBV5-1 to TRBJ2-3, with 14 bases fitting TRBD2. CDR3 length: 16 amino acids. From germline, CDR1 is SGHRS and CDR2 YFSETQ. This CDR3 reads CASSPGTSGRLDAQYF. The CDR3 DNA is TGCGCCAGCAGCCCAGGGACTAGCGGGAGATTAGATGCGCAGTATTTT.

This clonotype has only a few counts. The chain uses TRBV4-3 and TRBJ2-1, with TRBD2 matching 10 bases. CDR1 is LGHNA, CDR2 YSLEER, per germline. Trimming removed 4 bases from V and 8 bases from J; junction bases left unmatched: 20. The CDR3 has 19 amino acids. In DNA, the CDR3 is TGCGCCAGCAGCCCCCTGTCTAGCGGGAGTAGTCTTCCTGTCGATGAGCAGTTCTTC. This gives the protein CASSPLSSGSSLPVDEQFF.

This clonotype was picked up many times. The J gene is TRBJ2-3, the V gene TRBV11-1, with 7 bases identical to TRBD2. The germline gives CDR1 SGHAT, CDR2 FQDESV (reference sequence). The CDR3 contains 16 residues. J was trimmed by 3 bases and V by 6 bases; bases with no gene match: 12. CDR3 sequence (DNA): TGTGCCAGCAGACCCCTCCGGGACTACCTAACAGATACGCAGTATTTT. Translated, it gives CASRPLRDYLTDTQYF.

This clonotype has at least ten counts. The V call is TRBV6-1, the J call TRBJ1-1; 10 bases agree with TRBD1. Germline CDR1 and CDR2: MNHNS and SASEGT. J was trimmed by 0 bases and V by 6 bases; bases with no gene match: 4. The CDR3 length is 15 residues. Here the CDR3 reads CASSGTGALNTEAFF. Written as DNA, the CDR3 is TGTGCCAGCAGCGGGACAGGGGCCTTGAACACTGAAGCTTTCTTT.

This clonotype showed up many times. A read error is possible here, since a much larger clone lies one base away. The gene calls are TRBV2 and TRBJ1-5; 11 bases are shared with TRBD1. The CDR3 is made up of 14 amino acids. The germline V gene encodes CDR1 SNHLY and CDR2 FYNNEI. Losses at the gene ends were 4 bases for V and 6 bases for J; bases not matched to a gene: 2. The CDR3 nucleotides read TGTGCCAGCAGTGGGACAGGGGGCACTCAGCCCCAGCATTTT. The encoded protein is CASSGTGGTQPQHF. Based on the CDR3 plus reference TRBV2 and TRBJ1-5, the full variable domain is EPEVTQTPSHQVTQMGQEVILRCVPISNHLYFYWYRQILGQKVEFLVSFYNNEISEKSEIFDDQFSVERPDGSNFTLKIRSTKLEDSAMYFCASSGTGGTQPQHFGDGTRLSIL.